These 31 T cell receptor beta chains share one sample of origin, sequenced in a study of cytomegalovirus exposure and HLA in healthy donors. Use of 60 Vbeta and 13 Jbeta primers characterized the PCR. Clones were sequenced by immunoSEQ multiplex PCR, and TCRdb holds only the in-frame ones, with some missing. This table has more than 90,000 clones, over 60% appearing once. Sequencing was done on a sample of PBMCs. Every receptor here comes from a man aged 30-40 years in good health and CMV-seropositive.

The chain carries TRBV7-8 and TRBJ2-7; 7 nucleotides agree with TRBD1. V was clipped by 5 bases and J by 6 bases; unmatched bases: 7. The CDR3 is 13 amino acids. CDR1 SGHVS and CDR2 FQNEAQ come from the germline V gene. The DNA for the CDR3 is TGTGCCAGCAGCACAGGGGCGTGGTCCGAGCAGTACTTC. Translating it yields CASSTGAWSEQYF.

The table lists this clone with a few counts. V gene TRBV5-8 combines with J gene TRBJ1-3, with 7 bases aligning to TRBD1. The CDR3 consists of 15 residues. Per the germline V gene, CDR1 is SGHTS and CDR2 is YDEGEE. V dropped 0 bases and J dropped 4; count of bases not matched to a gene: 4. CDR3 in DNA: TGTGCCAGCAGCTTGGTCTGGGGACAGGGAAACACCATATATTTT. Translated, it gives CASSLVWGQGNTIYF. Filled out from reference TRBV5-8 and TRBJ1-3, the complete variable domain reads EAGVTQSPTHLIKTRGQQATLRCSPISGHTSVYWYQQALGLGLQFLLWYDEGEERNRGNFPPRFSGRQFPNYSSELNVNALELEDSALYLCASSLVWGQGNTIYFGEGSWLTVV.

The CDR3 protein is CASSPHSGLAGGRSTDTQYF. CDR3 sequence (DNA): TGTGCCAGCAGCCCTCACTCGGGACTAGCGGGGGGGCGAAGCACAGATACGCAGTATTTT. The gene calls are TRBV9 and TRBJ2-3; 16 bases map to TRBD2. Trimming removed 4 bases from V and 0 bases from J; junction bases left unmatched: 11. Germline assignment: CDR1 SGDLS and CDR2 YYNGEE. The CDR3 runs 20 residues.

This chain uses TRBV9 with TRBJ2-3; 13 bases align to TRBD2. CDR3 size: 13 residues. Looked up from germline, CDR1 is SGDLS and CDR2 is YYNGEE. The ends lost 0 bases at V and 11 bases at J; junction bases unmatched: 0. Here the CDR3 DNA reads TGTGCCAGCAGCGTAGGGACTAGCGGGGGGCAGTATTTT. Translating it yields CASSVGTSGGQYF.

This clone was picked up a small number of times. V is TRBV28 and J is TRBJ2-7; TRBD1 is a possible D gene (6 bases). The CDR3 totals 15 residues. V was shortened by 1 base and J by 2 bases, with 12 bases between the two germline ends. Germline CDR1 and CDR2: MDHEN and SYDVKM. CDR3 loop: CASSLLIQGTYEQYF. For the CDR3, the DNA is TGTGCCAGCAGTTTATTGATTCAGGGGACCTACGAGCAGTACTTC.

The rearrangement links TRBV2 to TRBJ1-5; weak D call: TRBD1 (5 bases). Trimming removed 4 bases from V and 6 bases from J, with 22 bases in between. Germline V gives CDR1 SNHLY, CDR2 FYNNEI. The CDR3 is 17 residues long. In DNA form, the CDR3 reads TGTGCCAGCAGTGCCGAAGTCGGGGGAGTTTTCAGTCAGCCCCAGCATTTT. This gives the protein CASSAEVGGVFSQPQHF. Full variable domain (remainder filled in from reference TRBV2 and TRBJ1-5): EPEVTQTPSHQVTQMGQEVILRCVPISNHLYFYWYRQILGQKVEFLVSFYNNEISEKSEIFDDQFSVERPDGSNFTLKIRSTKLEDSAMYFCASSAEVGGVFSQPQHFGDGTRLSIL.

CDR3 DNA sequence: TGTGCCAGTAGTAGCCGGCGGGGGGACACAGATACGCAGTATTTT. This gives the protein CASSSRRGDTDTQYF. The V gene is TRBV19, the J gene TRBJ2-3; 8 bases line up with TRBD2. CDR1 and CDR2 (germline): LNHDA, SQIVND (reference sequence). J lost 2 bases, V lost 4 bases, and 5 bases had no gene match. This CDR3 contains 15 residues.

V and J are TRBV9 and TRBJ1-1; D not resolved. Trimming stripped 3 bases from V and 0 bases from J, with 6 bases between. This CDR3 spans 13 amino acids. Germline V gene data show CDR1 as SGDLS and CDR2 as YYNGEE. The CDR3 DNA reads TGTGCCAGCAGCGATGGCATGAACACTGAAGCTTTCTTT. Protein product: CASSDGMNTEAFF. Together with reference TRBV9 and TRBJ1-1, the CDR3 gives the full variable domain: DSGVTQTPKHLITATGQRVTLRCSPRSGDLSVYWYQQSLDQGLQFLIQYYNGEERAKGNILERFSAQQFPDLHSELNLSSLELGDSALYFCASSDGMNTEAFFGQGTRLTVV.

The J gene is TRBJ1-1, the V gene TRBV5-1; the D gene is possibly TRBD1 (6 bases). The V end lost 4 bases, the J end lost 1 base, and 8 bases lay between the germline ends. Looked up from germline, CDR1 is SGHRS and CDR2 is YFSETQ. The CDR3 spans 13 residues. CDR3 loop: CASSQGKNTEAFF. DNA of the CDR3: TGCGCCAGCAGCCAGGGGAAGAACACTGAAGCTTTCTTT. The variable domain in full, with the rest retrieved from reference TRBV5-1 and TRBJ1-1, is KAGVTQTPRYLIKTRGQQVTLSCSPISGHRSVSWYQQTPGQGLQFLFEYFSETQRNKGNFPGRFSGRQFSNSRSEMNVSTLELGDSALYLCASSQGKNTEAFFGQGTRLTVV.

This chain uses TRBV4-3 with TRBJ2-7; TRBD1 agrees at 10 bases. Germline CDR1 LGHNA, CDR2 YSLEER. The CDR3 consists of 14 residues. Trimming at V came to 0 bases and at J to 6 bases, leaving 2 bases not matched to a gene. The CDR3 DNA is TGCGCCAGCAGCCAAGAGAGGACAGGGGGCGAGCAGTACTTC. Translated: CASSQERTGGEQYF.

The table lists this clone with a few counts. V usage is TRBV28 and J usage is TRBJ2-3; possibly TRBD1 for D (5 bases). The germline CDR1 and CDR2 sequences are MDHEN and SYDVKM. Trimming removed 3 bases from V and 1 base from J, with 5 bases in between. The CDR3 covers 13 residues. The CDR3 coding sequence is TGTGCCAGCAGTTTCAGGGGCACAGATACGCAGTATTTT. This sequence encodes CASSFRGTDTQYF. The whole variable domain, filled in from reference TRBV28 and TRBJ2-3, reads DVKVTQSSRYLVKRTGEKVFLECVQDMDHENMFWYRQDPGLGLRLIYFSYDVKMKEKGDIPEGYSVSREKKERFSLILESASTNQTSMYLCASSFRGTDTQYFGPGTRLTVL.

The chain uses TRBV6-6 and TRBJ2-7, with 7 bases aligning to TRBD2. CDR1 is MNHNY and CDR2 is SVGAGI in the germline V gene (reference sequence). This CDR3 comprises 15 residues. Germline trimming cut 6 bases from V and 0 bases from J; bases unmatched to any gene: 8. Here the CDR3 DNA reads TGTGCCAGCAGCCGAGACCGGGACTACTCCTACGAGCAGTACTTC. Translation: CASSRDRDYSYEQYF.

The count of this clone is one. The gene calls are TRBV5-1 and TRBJ1-6; the match to TRBD1 covers 9 bases. The CDR3 is 16 amino acids. V shed 4 bases and J 5 bases; nucleotides not matched to a gene: 7. From germline, CDR1 is SGHRS and CDR2 YFSETQ. The chain's CDR3 is CASSKNTGGNNSPLHF. The CDR3 DNA reads as TGCGCCAGCAGCAAAAACACAGGGGGCAATAATTCACCCCTCCACTTT.

This clone has only one observation. Other nucleotide sequences from this sample produce the same CDR3. This chain uses TRBV4-3 with TRBJ1-6; D is perhaps TRBD1 (5 bases). This CDR3 has 15 amino acids. CDR1 and CDR2 from the germline V gene are LGHNA and YSLEER. With 0 bases removed from V and 9 bases from J, the gap between germline ends came to 12 bases. The chain's CDR3 is CASSQDRQGGSPLHF. In nucleotides, the CDR3 is TGCGCCAGCAGCCAAGATAGGCAGGGCGGTTCACCCCTCCACTTT.

J is TRBJ1-2 and V is TRBV18, with 10 positions matching TRBD1. J gave up 5 bases and V 3 bases, and 3 bases lay outside the gene matches. This CDR3 is 14 amino acids long. CDR1 is KGHSH and CDR2 is LQKENI in the germline V gene. The CDR3 DNA sequence: TGTGCCAGCTCACCGGCGGGACAGGGGTATGGCTACACCTTC. Translated, it gives CASSPAGQGYGYTF.

The chain joins TRBV7-6 to TRBJ2-7, with TRBD1 identical over 7 bases. This CDR3 comprises 17 residues. V trimming: 1 base; J trimming: 3 bases; junction bases outside the gene matches: 12. Germline V lookup: CDR1 SGHVS, CDR2 FNYEAQ. CDR3 in amino acids: CASSLGAGRDSYYEQYF. The CDR3 DNA follows: TGTGCCAGCAGCTTAGGTGCCGGCCGGGACAGCTACTACGAGCAGTACTTC.

This rearrangement joins TRBV28 to TRBJ2-7; weak D call: TRBD1 (5 bases). The V gene's germline CDR1 is MDHEN and CDR2 SYDVKM. The CDR3 totals 13 residues. Between the trimmed V and J ends, which lost 1 base and 5 bases, there was a span of 9 bases. CDR3 in amino acids: CASSLLGVHEQYF. The CDR3 nucleotides read TGTGCCAGCAGTTTATTAGGGGTCCACGAGCAGTACTTC.

This sequence joins TRBV4-3 and TRBJ2-1; a weak D match, TRBD1 (5 bases). Germline-derived CDR1 and CDR2 are LGHNA and YSLEER. Between the trimmed V and J ends, which lost 0 bases and 6 bases, there was a span of 15 bases. This CDR3 contains 16 residues. CDR3 sequence reads: CASSQEEAGWFNEQFF. CDR3 sequence (DNA): TGCGCCAGCAGCCAAGAAGAGGCAGGGTGGTTCAATGAGCAGTTCTTC.

CDR3 in amino acids: CAISDSGAPRYNEQFF. The CDR3 DNA reads TGTGCCATCAGTGATAGCGGGGCCCCCCGCTACAATGAGCAGTTCTTC. V gene TRBV10-3 combines with J gene TRBJ2-1; TRBD2 matches at 8 bases. Germline loops: CDR1 ENHRY, CDR2 SYGVKD. This CDR3 is 16 amino acids long. Unmatched junction bases numbered 7, after V lost 3 bases and J lost 3 bases.

The V and J genes are TRBV7-9 and TRBJ2-5; 7 nucleotides line up with TRBD1. Germline-derived CDR1 and CDR2 are SEHNR and FQNEAQ (reference sequence). Trimming at V came to 5 bases and at J to 5 bases, leaving 11 bases not matched to a gene. The CDR3 extends over 15 amino acids. This CDR3 reads CASSRRQGFMETQYF. For the CDR3, the DNA is TGTGCCAGCAGCCGCCGACAGGGATTCATGGAGACCCAGTACTTC.

The chain carries TRBV10-3 and TRBJ1-1; 7 bases align to TRBD1. CDR1 and CDR2 (germline): ENHRY, SYGVKD. The CDR3 consists of 16 residues. J gave up 3 bases and V 6 bases, and 13 bases lay outside the gene matches. The CDR3 protein is CAIRMDRSGGDTEAFF. The CDR3 nucleotides read TGTGCCATCAGGATGGACAGGTCGGGGGGGGACACTGAAGCTTTCTTT.

The chain recombines TRBV9 with TRBJ2-3, with 9 bases that match TRBD2. The germline V gene encodes CDR1 SGDLS and CDR2 YYNGEE. The V segment lost 0 bases and the J segment 6 bases; nucleotides outside the gene matches: 8. The CDR3 is 16 residues long. The CDR3 sequence: CASSVDPSGVRDTQYF. CDR3 coding DNA: TGTGCCAGCAGCGTAGATCCTAGCGGGGTAAGGGATACGCAGTATTTT.

V is TRBV9 and J is TRBJ2-7; 12 bases match TRBD2. Germline CDR1 and CDR2: SGDLS and YYNGEE. The junction had 2 bases not matched to a gene; V was cut back by 0 bases and J by 4 bases. The CDR3 loop spans 15 amino acids. CDR3 in amino acids: CASSVGTSGVYEQYF. The CDR3 nucleotides read TGTGCCAGCAGCGTAGGGACTAGCGGGGTATACGAGCAGTACTTC.

V usage is TRBV7-9 and J usage is TRBJ2-7; a possible D gene is TRBD1 (5 bases). Germline V CDR1 and CDR2: SEHNR, FQNEAQ (reference sequence). This CDR3 is built from 15 residues. V dropped 2 bases and J dropped 8 bases, with 19 bases sitting between them. The CDR3 is CASSLHGQGTRKQYF. CDR3 bases: TGTGCCAGCAGCTTACATGGGCAGGGAACAAGGAAGCAGTACTTC.

The rearrangement links TRBV30 to TRBJ1-2; TRBD1 is a possible D gene (5 bases). Trimming pared 2 bases from V and 8 bases from J, leaving 12 bases between. The CDR3 length is 12 residues. Germline values: CDR1 GTSNPN, CDR2 SVGIG (reference sequence). CDR3 sequence reads: CAWSWQGLGYTF. The CDR3, as DNA: TGTGCCTGGAGTTGGCAGGGTCTAGGCTACACCTTC.

This chain connects TRBV7-6 to TRBJ1-1, with 8 nucleotides matching TRBD1. Germline V gene data show CDR1 as SGHVS and CDR2 as FNYEAQ. CDR3 length: 15 residues. V lost 5 bases, J lost 3 bases, and 8 bases stayed unmatched. Here the CDR3 DNA reads TGTGCCAGCAGCGCCCGACTGACAGGGGACACTGAAGCTTTCTTT. Protein: CASSARLTGDTEAFF.

There are a few counts of this clone. V usage is TRBV18 and J usage is TRBJ2-3, with D unresolved. Trimming cost V 3 bases and J 1 base, with 14 bases left between them. CDR1 is KGHSH, CDR2 LQKENI, per germline. CDR3 length: 16 residues. The CDR3 DNA sequence: TGTGCCAGCTCACCCCCAGGCCCTCGACGCACAGATACGCAGTATTTT. Its translation is CASSPPGPRRTDTQYF.

The chain employs TRBV2 and TRBJ2-1; 10 positions agree with TRBD1. V dropped 2 bases and J dropped 2; count of bases not matched to a gene: 27. Looked up from germline, CDR1 is SNHLY and CDR2 is FYNNEI. CDR3 length: 24 residues. The CDR3 region has the DNA TGTGCCAGCAGTGAAATAGGCGGGGCCTCGGGACAGGGGACCCGGACTAGCACCTACAATGAGCAGTTCTTC. As protein: CASSEIGGASGQGTRTSTYNEQFF.

V usage is TRBV4-2 and J usage is TRBJ1-5; TRBD1 is a possible D gene (6 bases). The CDR3 totals 15 residues. CDR1 and CDR2 from the germline V gene are LGHNA and YNFKEQ. V lost 5 bases and J lost 4, with 15 bases in between. DNA for the CDR3: TGTGCCAGCAGCTTCAACCCACAGGGAAATCAGCCCCAGCATTTT. Amino acids: CASSFNPQGNQPQHF.

V usage is TRBV29-1 and J usage is TRBJ2-4, with D unresolved. Germline V lookup: CDR1 SQVTM, CDR2 ANQGSEA. The CDR3 is made up of 13 amino acids. Trimming shortened V by 6 bases and J by 0 bases, and 9 bases separated the two germline ends. The CDR3 here is CSVAMVAKNIQYF. DNA for the CDR3: TGCAGCGTAGCTATGGTAGCCAAAAACATTCAGTACTTC.

The chain uses TRBV2 and TRBJ2-1, with 13 bases lining up with TRBD2. Losses at the gene ends were 9 bases for V and 2 bases for J; bases not matched to a gene: 4. The CDR3 sequence is 15 residues long. In germline, CDR1 is SNHLY, CDR2 FYNNEI. The CDR3 coding sequence is TGTGCCAGTAAACTAGCGGGGGGGGCCTACAATGAGCAGTTCTTC. This codes for CASKLAGGAYNEQFF.